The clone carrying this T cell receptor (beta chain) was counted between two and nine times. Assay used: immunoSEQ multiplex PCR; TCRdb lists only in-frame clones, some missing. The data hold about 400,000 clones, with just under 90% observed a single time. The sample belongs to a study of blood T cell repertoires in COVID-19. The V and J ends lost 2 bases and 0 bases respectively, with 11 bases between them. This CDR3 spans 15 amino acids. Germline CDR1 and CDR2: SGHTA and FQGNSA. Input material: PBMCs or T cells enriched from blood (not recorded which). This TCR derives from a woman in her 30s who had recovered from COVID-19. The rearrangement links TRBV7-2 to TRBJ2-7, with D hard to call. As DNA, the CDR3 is TGTGCCAGCAGCTTACTTCGTCAGGCCTCCTACGAGCAGTACTTC. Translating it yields CASSLLRQASYEQYF.